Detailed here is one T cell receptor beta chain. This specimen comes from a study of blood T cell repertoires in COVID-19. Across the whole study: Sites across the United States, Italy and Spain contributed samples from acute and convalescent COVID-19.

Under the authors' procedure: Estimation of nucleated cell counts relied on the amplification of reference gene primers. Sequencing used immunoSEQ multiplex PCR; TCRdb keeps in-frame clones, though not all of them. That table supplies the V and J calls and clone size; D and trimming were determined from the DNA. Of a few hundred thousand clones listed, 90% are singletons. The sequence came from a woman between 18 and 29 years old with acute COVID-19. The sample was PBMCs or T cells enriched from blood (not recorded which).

Here the CDR3 DNA reads TGTGCCAGTAGTATCTCGGGAAAGGCACTCTCCTACGAGCAGTACTTC. Residues: CASSISGKALSYEQYF. The chain uses TRBV19 and TRBJ2-7; tentative D call: TRBD2 (5 bases). CDR1 LNHDA and CDR2 SQIVND come from the germline V gene (reference sequence). The germline V and J ends were trimmed by 3 bases and 0 bases, with 15 bases remaining between them. The CDR3 totals 16 residues.